This T cell receptor (beta chain) stems from a study of blood T cells in healthy people across ages. Primers used in a second PCR of roughly 7 to 12 cycles were a sample-barcoded 5' primer and a J-beta primer mix. TCRdb passed the 5' RACE reads through MiXCR, listing each CDR3 protein once. The table has 760,000 or so distinct CDR3 sequences, more than 20% seen once; the top ten hold under 10%. CDR3 size: 17 residues. CDR1 SGHTA and CDR2 FQGTGA come from the germline V gene. With 2 bases removed from V and 2 bases from J, the gap between germline ends came to 16 bases. These data also featured in a second study, about T cells of mothers and their children.

This clonotype was sampled from a boy aged 5-17 years in good health. The rearrangement joins TRBV7-3 to TRBJ2-1; D is unresolved. The sample comprised blood. The CDR3 loop is CASSLLFGEGPYNEQFF. CDR3 nucleotide sequence: TGTGCCAGCAGCTTATTATTCGGCGAAGGGCCCTACAATGAGCAGTTCTTC. The full variable domain, its missing parts supplied by reference TRBV7-3 and TRBJ2-1, is GAGVSQTPSNKVTEKGKYVELRCDPISGHTALYWYRQSLGQGPEFLIYFQGTGAADDSGLPNDRFFAVRPEGSVSTLKIQRTERGDSAVYLCASSLLFGEGPYNEQFFGPGTRLTVL.